A single sample is the source of the 23 T cell receptor beta chains below, sequenced in a study of blood T cell repertoires in COVID-19. Assay used: immunoSEQ multiplex PCR; TCRdb lists only in-frame clones, some missing. The table records roughly 140,000 clones, 65% to 90% of them present only once. Source material: peripheral blood. All receptors derive from a human donor in a cohort sampled during active COVID-19.

The genes are TRBV28 and TRBJ2-7; 14 bases are a match to TRBD2. Trimming cost V 5 bases and J 5 bases; bases outside gene matches: 2. Germline lookup yields CDR1 MDHEN and CDR2 SYDVKM. The CDR3 totals 14 residues. CDR3 in amino acids: CASSRLAGGHEQYF. The CDR3 bases are TGTGCCAGCAGTCGACTAGCGGGAGGGCACGAGCAGTACTTC.

The gene calls are TRBV4-1 and TRBJ2-7; D may be TRBD2 (6 bases). From germline, CDR1 is MGHRA and CDR2 YSYEKL. Deletions cut 6 bases from V and 4 bases from J, with 16 bases between. This CDR3 has 14 residues. The CDR3 reads CASRPAGGGYEQYF. The CDR3 DNA sequence: TGCGCCAGCAGGCCGGCCGGGGGTGGTTACGAGCAGTACTTC.

The rearrangement joins TRBV9 to TRBJ2-7; 8 bases map to TRBD2. The CDR3 length is 16 residues. The junction had 11 bases not matched to a gene; V was cut back by 3 bases and J by 3 bases. The germline gives CDR1 SGDLS, CDR2 YYNGEE. CDR3: CASSASPAGGHYEQYF. The CDR3 region has the DNA TGTGCCAGCAGCGCCTCCCCGGCGGGGGGCCACTACGAGCAGTACTTC. Combining the CDR3 with reference TRBV9 and TRBJ2-7 gives the whole variable domain DSGVTQTPKHLITATGQRVTLRCSPRSGDLSVYWYQQSLDQGLQFLIQYYNGEERAKGNILERFSAQQFPDLHSELNLSSLELGDSALYFCASSASPAGGHYEQYFGPGTRLTVT.

The chain is built from TRBV7-3 and TRBJ2-2; perhaps TRBD2 as D (5 bases). Per germline, CDR1 SGHTA and CDR2 FQGTGA. The CDR3 runs 13 residues. The ends were cut back, 4 bases at V and 5 bases at J, with 8 bases in the middle. The CDR3 reads CASSSPGTGELFF. The CDR3 DNA is TGTGCCAGCAGCTCCCCGGGAACCGGGGAGCTGTTTTTT. The full variable domain, its missing parts supplied by reference TRBV7-3 and TRBJ2-2, is GAGVSQTPSNKVTEKGKYVELRCDPISGHTALYWYRQSLGQGPEFLIYFQGTGAADDSGLPNDRFFAVRPEGSVSTLKIQRTERGDSAVYLCASSSPGTGELFFGEGSRLTVL.

The CDR3 sequence: CASSLGWREARETQYF. The CDR3 DNA reads TGTGCCAGCAGCTTAGGGTGGCGGGAGGCCAGGGAGACCCAGTACTTC. The V and J genes are TRBV11-2 and TRBJ2-5; the match to TRBD2 covers 8 bases. Trimming cost V 1 base and J 5 bases; bases outside gene matches: 9. The CDR3 runs to 16 residues. Germline CDR1 reads SGHAT; CDR2 reads FQNNGV.

Only a few counts were recorded for this clone. This chain links TRBV29-1 with TRBJ1-2, with D perhaps TRBD1 (5 bases). Germline V gives CDR1 SQVTM, CDR2 ANQGSEA. V lost 3 bases, J lost 4 bases, and 9 bases lay in between. The length of the CDR3 is 12 residues. DNA of the CDR3: TGCAGCGTTGATAATCAGGGCTATGGCTACACCTTC. Translation gives CSVDNQGYGYTF.

The gene calls are TRBV6-4 and TRBJ2-1, with 9 nucleotides matching TRBD2. After removal of 7 bases from V and 5 bases from J, the junction contained 6 bases not matched to a gene. This CDR3 is built from 14 residues. Germline loops: CDR1 MRHNA, CDR2 SNTAGT. This CDR3 is CASKVLAGNNEQFF. The CDR3 DNA is TGTGCCAGCAAGGTTCTAGCGGGAAACAATGAGCAGTTCTTC.

The rearrangement joins TRBV15 to TRBJ1-5; D perhaps matches TRBD1 (6 bases). V was shortened by 3 bases and J by 11 bases, with 14 bases between the two germline ends. The CDR3 runs 13 residues. Germline V gene data show CDR1 as LNHNV and CDR2 as YYDKDF (reference sequence). Here the CDR3 reads CATSSRVGAAQHF. DNA of the CDR3: TGTGCCACCAGCAGTAGAGTGGGGGCGGCCCAGCATTTT.

The V and J genes are TRBV15 and TRBJ2-4; D is possibly TRBD2 (5 bases). This CDR3 region has 14 residues. The germline CDR1 and CDR2 sequences are LNHNV and YYDKDF (reference sequence). V lost 0 bases and J lost 5, with 8 bases in between. The CDR3 protein is CATSRERVENIQYF. The DNA for the CDR3 is TGTGCCACCAGCAGAGAGCGGGTCGAAAACATTCAGTACTTC.

V is TRBV3-1 (or the pseudogene TRBV3-2) and J is TRBJ2-7; D not resolved. CDR1 LGHDT and CDR2 YNNKEL come from the germline V gene (reference sequence). The V end lost 3 bases, the J end lost 1 base, and 7 bases lay between the germline ends. The CDR3 covers 13 residues. In DNA form, the CDR3 reads TGTGCCAGCAGCCACCGCGTTTCCTACGAGCAGTACTTC. Translated: CASSHRVSYEQYF.

This chain links TRBV6-2 or TRBV6-3 with TRBJ1-5, with D hard to call. This CDR3 region has 15 residues. The germline gives CDR1 MNHEY, CDR2 SVGEGT. V was shortened by 6 bases and J by 4 bases, with 16 bases between the two germline ends. The CDR3 loop reads CASSFASGLNQPQHF. The CDR3 coding sequence is TGTGCCAGCAGCTTTGCTTCAGGATTAAATCAGCCCCAGCATTTT.

This clone was seen just once. In DNA form, the CDR3 reads TGTGCCAGCAGCGTAGGGTCAGGGAACGGAAACACCATATATTTT. It is translated as CASSVGSGNGNTIYF. V gene TRBV9 combines with J gene TRBJ1-3; the D gene is possibly TRBD1 (5 bases). The CDR3 has 15 amino acids. The V gene's germline CDR1 is SGDLS and CDR2 YYNGEE. Trimming cost V 0 bases and J 4 bases, with 11 bases left between them.

The chain combines TRBV4-3 with TRBJ2-2, with TRBD2 identical over 10 bases. The CDR3 spans 18 residues. V lost 5 bases, J lost 0 bases, and 9 bases stayed unmatched. CDR1 LGHNA and CDR2 YSLEER come from the germline V gene. The DNA for the CDR3 is TGCGCCAGCAGCTCAATACTAGCGGGAAACGCGAACACCGGGGAGCTGTTTTTT. Its translation: CASSSILAGNANTGELFF.

The chain combines TRBV7-8 with TRBJ1-1; 9 bases agree with TRBD1. Germline V gene sequence: CDR1 SGHVS, CDR2 FQNEAQ. With 3 bases clipped from V and 6 bases from J, the junction kept 2 bases outside the gene matches. This CDR3 contains 13 residues. CDR3 nucleotides: TGTGCCAGCAGCTTGGGACAGGGTCCTGAAGCTTTCTTT. It codes for CASSLGQGPEAFF.

The chain employs TRBV2 and TRBJ2-7; 7 nucleotides line up with TRBD2. V lost 8 bases and J lost 3; bases outside the gene matches: 4. CDR1 SNHLY and CDR2 FYNNEI come from the germline V gene. The CDR3 is made up of 12 amino acids. The CDR3 DNA reads as TGTGCCAGCGGGGACTACGTCTACGAGCAGTACTTC. Protein product: CASGDYVYEQYF. Complete variable domain (other parts from reference TRBV2 and TRBJ2-7): EPEVTQTPSHQVTQMGQEVILRCVPISNHLYFYWYRQILGQKVEFLVSFYNNEISEKSEIFDDQFSVERPDGSNFTLKIRSTKLEDSAMYFCASGDYVYEQYFGPGTRLTVT.

V gene TRBV7-6 combines with J gene TRBJ1-3; the D is unclear. V gave up 5 bases and J gave up 0 bases, with 11 bases separating them. The germline CDR1 and CDR2 sequences are SGHVS and FNYEAQ. CDR3 length: 15 residues. The CDR3 coding sequence is TGTGCCAGCAGCCCTTATAGGAGCTCTGGAAACACCATATATTTT. It translates to CASSPYRSSGNTIYF.

The rearrangement links TRBV28 to TRBJ2-1; possible D gene TRBD1, 5 bases. Trimming cost V 3 bases and J 6 bases, with 18 bases left between them. In germline, CDR1 is MDHEN, CDR2 SYDVKM. The CDR3 runs to 16 residues. The CDR3 is CASSFPGQGRRNEQFF. The CDR3 nucleotides read TGTGCCAGCAGTTTTCCCGGCCAGGGTCGTCGCAATGAGCAGTTCTTC.

V gene TRBV2 combines with J gene TRBJ2-5; 12 nucleotides line up with TRBD2. The CDR3 covers 16 residues. Trimming cost V 3 bases and J 5 bases; bases outside gene matches: 7. Germline V lookup: CDR1 SNHLY, CDR2 FYNNEI. The CDR3, as DNA: TGTGCCAGCAGTGAGGCGCGACTAGCGGGAGTTGAGACCCAGTACTTC. Translated: CASSEARLAGVETQYF.

V usage is TRBV5-6 and J usage is TRBJ2-7; 7 bases match TRBD1. J gave up 2 bases and V 4 bases, and 6 bases lay outside the gene matches. The CDR3 is 14 residues long. Germline CDR1 reads SGHDT; CDR2 reads YYEEEE. CDR3 amino acids: CASSVRDSPYEQYF. The CDR3 DNA is TGTGCCAGCAGCGTCCGGGACAGTCCCTACGAGCAGTACTTC. Full variable domain (missing parts from reference TRBV5-6 and TRBJ2-7): DAGVTQSPTHLIKTRGQQVTLRCSPKSGHDTVSWYQQALGQGPQFIFQYYEEEERQRGNFPDRFSGHQFPNYSSELNVNALLLGDSALYLCASSVRDSPYEQYFGPGTRLTVT.

The rearrangement uses TRBV19 and TRBJ2-7; D is perhaps TRBD2 (5 bases). CDR1 and CDR2 (germline): LNHDA, SQIVND (reference sequence). V lost 3 bases and J lost 5, with 17 bases in between. The CDR3 has 15 residues. The CDR3 region is CASSMIGVTNDEQYF. For the CDR3, the DNA is TGTGCCAGTAGTATGATCGGGGTAACTAACGACGAGCAGTACTTC.

The chain employs TRBV9 and TRBJ2-4, with TRBD1 matching over 8 bases. Losses at the gene ends were 1 base for V and 2 bases for J; bases not matched to a gene: 8. Per the germline V gene, CDR1 is SGDLS and CDR2 is YYNGEE. The CDR3 is 17 amino acids. The CDR3 here is CASSVQGAPSPKNIQYF. In nucleotides, the CDR3 is TGTGCCAGCAGCGTACAGGGGGCTCCATCCCCCAAAAACATTCAGTACTTC.

The rearrangement links TRBV28 to TRBJ1-5; 10 nucleotides line up with TRBD1. Germline V lookup: CDR1 MDHEN, CDR2 SYDVKM. This CDR3 has 16 amino acids. Germline trimming cut 6 bases from V and 3 bases from J; bases unmatched to any gene: 8. Written as DNA, the CDR3 is TGTGCCAGCAGAGTAGGGACAGGGGCCGCCAATCAGCCCCAGCATTTT. Translation gives CASRVGTGAANQPQHF.

V usage is TRBV5-1 and J usage is TRBJ2-7; D is uncertain. Germline V gene data show CDR1 as SGHRS and CDR2 as YFSETQ. The length of the CDR3 is 12 residues. V lost 0 bases to trimming and J lost 9 bases, with 10 bases between them. The CDR3 loop is CASSLDESGQYF. Here the CDR3 DNA reads TGCGCCAGCAGCTTGGACGAGTCGGGGCAGTACTTC.